What follows is one TCR beta chain and its context. The antigen is unknown. The data belong to a study of identifying expanded T cells in peripheral blood. Points from the study as a whole: About 1.3 clones differed between technical replicates, versus approximately 16 and 19 over time. Across healthy donors, higher total template counts meant significantly greater roughly 2-week count variance.

The data were produced by immunoSEQ multiplex PCR, yet TCRdb's version contains in-frame clones alone and is incomplete. The table has 90,000 to 120,000 clones, 75% to 90% seen once. During the collection period, no donor immune events like infections were recorded. The specimen sequenced was blood. The clonotype was recovered from a person between 18 and 75 years old in good health.

The CDR3 loop reads CASREGQGGTAYGYTF. DNA of the CDR3: TGTGCCAGTAGAGAGGGACAGGGAGGGACGGCGTATGGCTACACCTTC. The chain uses TRBV19 and TRBJ1-2; 9 positions agree with TRBD1. V trimming: 6 bases; J trimming: 5 bases; junction bases outside the gene matches: 13. The germline gives CDR1 LNHDA, CDR2 SQIVND (reference sequence). This CDR3 is built from 16 residues.